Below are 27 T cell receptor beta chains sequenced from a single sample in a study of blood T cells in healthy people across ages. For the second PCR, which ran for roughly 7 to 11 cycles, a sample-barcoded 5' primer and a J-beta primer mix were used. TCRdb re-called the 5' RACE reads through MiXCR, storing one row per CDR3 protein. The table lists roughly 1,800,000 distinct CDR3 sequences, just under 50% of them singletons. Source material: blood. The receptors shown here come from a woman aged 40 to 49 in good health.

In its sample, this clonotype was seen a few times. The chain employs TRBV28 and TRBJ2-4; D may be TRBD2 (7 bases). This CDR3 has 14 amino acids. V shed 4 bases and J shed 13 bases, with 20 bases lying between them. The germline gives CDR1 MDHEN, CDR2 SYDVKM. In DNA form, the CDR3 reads TGTGCCAGCAGTTACATCCAGGGGAGGGGGGAGCAGTACTTC. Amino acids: CASSYIQGRGEQYF.

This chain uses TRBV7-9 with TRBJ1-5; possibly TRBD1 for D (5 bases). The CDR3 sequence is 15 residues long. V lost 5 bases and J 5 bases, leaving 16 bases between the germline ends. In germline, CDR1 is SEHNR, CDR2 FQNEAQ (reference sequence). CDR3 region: CASSRSEGLDQPQHF. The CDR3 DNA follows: TGTGCCAGCAGCCGGTCGGAGGGGCTGGATCAGCCCCAGCATTTT.

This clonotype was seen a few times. CDR3 residues: CASSHPAGQGSYNEQFF. CDR3 nucleotides: TGTGCCAGCAGCCACCCCGCCGGCCAGGGGAGTTACAATGAGCAGTTCTTC. This chain connects TRBV5-5 to TRBJ2-1, with D possibly TRBD1 on 6 matching bases. V lost 4 bases to trimming and J lost 4 bases, with 21 bases between them. Germline V gene lookup returns CDR1 SGHKS and CDR2 YYEKEE (reference sequence). The CDR3 is 17 residues long.

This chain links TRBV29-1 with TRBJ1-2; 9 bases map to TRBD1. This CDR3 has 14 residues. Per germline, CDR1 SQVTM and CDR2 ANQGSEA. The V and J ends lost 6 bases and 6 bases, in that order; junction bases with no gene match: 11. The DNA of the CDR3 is TGCAGCGTAGTAACAGGGGGCGGCCTGAATGGCTACACCTTC. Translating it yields CSVVTGGGLNGYTF.

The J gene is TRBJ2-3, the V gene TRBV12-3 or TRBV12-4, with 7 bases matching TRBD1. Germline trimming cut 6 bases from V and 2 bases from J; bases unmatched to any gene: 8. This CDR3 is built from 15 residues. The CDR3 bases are TGTGCCAGCAGCCTCCGACAGGGCCCCACAGATACGCAGTATTTT. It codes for CASSLRQGPTDTQYF.

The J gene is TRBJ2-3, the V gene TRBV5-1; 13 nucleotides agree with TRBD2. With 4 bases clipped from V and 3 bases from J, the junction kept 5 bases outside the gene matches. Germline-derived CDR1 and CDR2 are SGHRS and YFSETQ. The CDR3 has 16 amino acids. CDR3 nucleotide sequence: TGCGCCAGCAGCACACTAGCGGGGGGGGTTACAGATACGCAGTATTTT. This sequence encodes CASSTLAGGVTDTQYF. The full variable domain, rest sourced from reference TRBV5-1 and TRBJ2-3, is KAGVTQTPRYLIKTRGQQVTLSCSPISGHRSVSWYQQTPGQGLQFLFEYFSETQRNKGNFPGRFSGRQFSNSRSEMNVSTLELGDSALYLCASSTLAGGVTDTQYFGPGTRLTVL.

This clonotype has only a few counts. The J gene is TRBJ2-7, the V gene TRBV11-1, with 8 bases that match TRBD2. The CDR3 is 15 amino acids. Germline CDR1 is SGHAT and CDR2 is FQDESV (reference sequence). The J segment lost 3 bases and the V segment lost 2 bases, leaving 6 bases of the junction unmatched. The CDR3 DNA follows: TGTGCCAGCAGCTTAATCGGGGGGGACCTCTACGAGCAGTACTTC. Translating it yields CASSLIGGDLYEQYF.

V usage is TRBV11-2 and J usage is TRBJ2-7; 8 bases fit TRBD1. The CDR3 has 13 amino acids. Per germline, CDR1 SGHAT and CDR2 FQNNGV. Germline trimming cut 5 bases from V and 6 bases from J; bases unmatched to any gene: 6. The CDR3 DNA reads TGTGCCAGCAGCCACCCCAGGGGGCGCGAGCAGTACTTC. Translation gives CASSHPRGREQYF.

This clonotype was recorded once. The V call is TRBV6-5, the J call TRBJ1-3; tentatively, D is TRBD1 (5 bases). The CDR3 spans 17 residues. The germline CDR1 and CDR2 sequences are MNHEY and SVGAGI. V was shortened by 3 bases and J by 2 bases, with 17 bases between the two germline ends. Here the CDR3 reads CASSYLWGEYTGNTIYF. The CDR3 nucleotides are TGTGCCAGCAGTTATTTGTGGGGGGAATATACTGGAAACACCATATATTTT.

The CDR3 reads CASSVILAGAQFF. The CDR3 DNA follows: TGTGCCAGCAGCGTCATACTAGCGGGGGCGCAGTTCTTC. The rearrangement uses TRBV7-2 and TRBJ2-1, with 11 bases matching TRBD2. With V trimmed by 5 bases and J by 12 bases, 6 bases remained unmatched. Germline loops: CDR1 SGHTA, CDR2 FQGNSA. CDR3 size: 13 residues.

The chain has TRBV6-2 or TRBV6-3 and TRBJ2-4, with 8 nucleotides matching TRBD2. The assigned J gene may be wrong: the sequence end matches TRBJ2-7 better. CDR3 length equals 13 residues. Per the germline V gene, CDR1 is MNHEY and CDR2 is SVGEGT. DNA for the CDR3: TGTGCCGCCCACCGGGGGGGGGCCTACGAGCAGTACTTC. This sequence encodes CAAHRGGAYEQYF.

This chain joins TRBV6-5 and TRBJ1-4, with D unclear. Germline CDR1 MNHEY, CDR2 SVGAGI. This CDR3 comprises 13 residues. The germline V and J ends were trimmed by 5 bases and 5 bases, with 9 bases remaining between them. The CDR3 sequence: CASSRTKNEKLFF. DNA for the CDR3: TGTGCCAGCAGTAGGACCAAGAATGAAAAACTGTTTTTT.

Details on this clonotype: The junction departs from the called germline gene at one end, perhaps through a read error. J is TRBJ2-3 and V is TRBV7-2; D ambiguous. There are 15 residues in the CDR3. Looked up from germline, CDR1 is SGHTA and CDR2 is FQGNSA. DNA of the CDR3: TGTGCCAGCAACTTAGATGGCCTTAGCACAGATACGCAGTATTTT. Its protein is CASNLDGLSTDTQYF.

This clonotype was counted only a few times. The CDR3 coding sequence is TGTGCCATGGGGGACGCTAGCACAGATACGCAGTATTTT. Its protein product is CAMGDASTDTQYF. The rearrangement uses TRBV7-9 and TRBJ2-3; D may match TRBD1 or TRBD2 (5 bases each). The CDR3 covers 13 residues. V dropped 10 bases and J dropped 0 bases, with 11 bases sitting between them. Germline-derived CDR1 and CDR2 are SEHNR and FQNEAQ (reference sequence).

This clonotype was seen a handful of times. Here the CDR3 reads CAGRGSSYNEQFF. The CDR3 coding sequence is TGTGCCGGACGGGGATCCTCCTACAATGAGCAGTTCTTC. The V call is TRBV6-2 or TRBV6-3, the J call TRBJ2-1, with D possibly TRBD2 on 5 matching bases. Trimming cost V 11 bases and J 0 bases, with 11 bases left between them. Germline V gives CDR1 MNHEY, CDR2 SVGEGT. There are 13 residues in the CDR3.

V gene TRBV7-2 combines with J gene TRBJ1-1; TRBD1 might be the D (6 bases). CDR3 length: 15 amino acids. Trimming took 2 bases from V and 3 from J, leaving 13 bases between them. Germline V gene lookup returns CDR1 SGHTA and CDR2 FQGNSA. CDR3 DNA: TGTGCCAGCAGCTTATTTGGGGGGCGCTACACTGAAGCTTTCTTT. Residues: CASSLFGGRYTEAFF.

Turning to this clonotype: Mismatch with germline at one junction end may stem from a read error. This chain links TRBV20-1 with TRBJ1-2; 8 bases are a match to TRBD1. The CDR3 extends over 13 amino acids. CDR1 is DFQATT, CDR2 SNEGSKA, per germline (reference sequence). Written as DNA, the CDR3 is TGCAGTGCTTTGGACAGGGAGGTCTATGGCCACACCTTC. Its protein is CSALDREVYGHTF.

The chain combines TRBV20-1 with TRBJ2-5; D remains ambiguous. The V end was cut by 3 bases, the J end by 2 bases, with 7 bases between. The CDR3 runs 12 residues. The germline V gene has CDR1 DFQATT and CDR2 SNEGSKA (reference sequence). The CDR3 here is CSASDEQETQYF. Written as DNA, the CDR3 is TGCAGTGCTAGCGACGAGCAAGAGACCCAGTACTTC.

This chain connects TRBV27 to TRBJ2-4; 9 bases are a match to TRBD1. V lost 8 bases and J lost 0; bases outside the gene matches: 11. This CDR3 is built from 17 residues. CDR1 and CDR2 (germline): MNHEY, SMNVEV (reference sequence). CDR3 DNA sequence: TGTGCCAGCGCCGGGACAGGGAGGACTGCAGCCAAAAACATTCAGTACTTC. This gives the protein CASAGTGRTAAKNIQYF.

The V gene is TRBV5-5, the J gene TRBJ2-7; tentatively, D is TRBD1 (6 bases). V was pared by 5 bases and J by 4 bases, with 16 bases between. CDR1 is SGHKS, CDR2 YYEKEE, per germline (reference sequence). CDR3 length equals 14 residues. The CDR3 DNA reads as TGTGCCAGCAGACGTACAGGGTCATTATACGAGCAGTACTTC. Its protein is CASRRTGSLYEQYF.

As DNA, the CDR3 is TGTGCCATCAGTCAGGGGTCGTACCAGCGGAACACTGAAGCTTTCTTT. Its protein is CAISQGSYQRNTEAFF. V is TRBV10-3 and J is TRBJ1-1, with D perhaps TRBD1 (6 bases). CDR1 is ENHRY, CDR2 SYGVKD, per germline. Trimming shortened V by 5 bases and J by 1 base, and 17 bases separated the two germline ends. The CDR3 is made up of 16 amino acids.

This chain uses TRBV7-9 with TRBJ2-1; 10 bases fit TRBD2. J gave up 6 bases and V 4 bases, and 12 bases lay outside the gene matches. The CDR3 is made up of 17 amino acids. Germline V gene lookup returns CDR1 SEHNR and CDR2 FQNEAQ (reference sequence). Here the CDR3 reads CASSSLQAGGAANEQFF. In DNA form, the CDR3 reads TGTGCCAGCAGCTCCCTCCAAGCGGGGGGGGCGGCCAATGAGCAGTTCTTC.

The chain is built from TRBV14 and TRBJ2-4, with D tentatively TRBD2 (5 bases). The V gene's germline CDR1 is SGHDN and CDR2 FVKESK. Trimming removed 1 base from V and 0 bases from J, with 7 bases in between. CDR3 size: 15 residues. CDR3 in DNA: TGTGCCAGCAGCCAAGCGGGGTTAGCCAAAAACATTCAGTACTTC. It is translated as CASSQAGLAKNIQYF.

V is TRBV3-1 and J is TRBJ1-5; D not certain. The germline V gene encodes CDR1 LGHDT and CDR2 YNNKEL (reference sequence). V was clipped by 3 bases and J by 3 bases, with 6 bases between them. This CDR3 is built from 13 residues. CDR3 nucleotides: TGTGCCAGCAGCCATGAGGTCAATCAGCCCCAGCATTTT. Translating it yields CASSHEVNQPQHF. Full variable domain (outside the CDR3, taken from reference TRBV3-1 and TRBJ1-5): DTAVSQTPKYLVTQMGNDKSIKCEQNLGHDTMYWYKQDSKKFLKIMFSYNNKELIINETVPNRFSPKSPDKAHLNLHINSLELGDSAVYFCASSHEVNQPQHFGDGTRLSIL.

The CDR3 spells CASSEQGGQPQHF. The CDR3 DNA sequence: TGTGCCAGCAGTGAACAGGGGGGCCAGCCCCAGCATTTT. V and J are TRBV6-1 and TRBJ1-5; 7 nucleotides line up with TRBD1. Germline V lookup: CDR1 MNHNS, CDR2 SASEGT. There are 13 residues in the CDR3. J was trimmed by 7 bases and V by 2 bases; bases with no gene match: 2.

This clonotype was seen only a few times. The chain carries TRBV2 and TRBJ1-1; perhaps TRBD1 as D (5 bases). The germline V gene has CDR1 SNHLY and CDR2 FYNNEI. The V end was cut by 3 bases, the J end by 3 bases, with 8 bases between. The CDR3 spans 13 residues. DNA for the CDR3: TGTGCCAGCAGTGATCAGGGTTACACTGAAGCTTTCTTT. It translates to CASSDQGYTEAFF.

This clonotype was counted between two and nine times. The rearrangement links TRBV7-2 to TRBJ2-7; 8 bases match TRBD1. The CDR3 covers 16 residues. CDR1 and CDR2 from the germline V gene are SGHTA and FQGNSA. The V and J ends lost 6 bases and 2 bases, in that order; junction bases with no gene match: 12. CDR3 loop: CASSLSRQGYPYEQYF. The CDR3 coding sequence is TGTGCCAGCAGTTTGAGTAGACAGGGGTATCCCTACGAGCAGTACTTC. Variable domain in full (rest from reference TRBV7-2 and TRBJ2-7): GAGVSQSPSNKVTEKGKDVELRCDPISGHTALYWYRQSLGQGLEFLIYFQGNSAPDKSGLPSDRFSAERTGGSVSTLTIQRTQQEDSAVYLCASSLSRQGYPYEQYFGPGTRLTVT.